This T cell receptor beta chain appears in the sequencing data of a study of blood T cell repertoires in COVID-19. Looking at the study overall: Sites across the United States, Italy and Spain contributed samples from acute and convalescent COVID-19. T cells, B-cell-depleted T cells, or PBMCs supplied cDNA or gDNA.

Study processing details: Researchers report that nucleated cell counts were estimated from reference gene primer amplification. TCRdb's copy holds only in-frame clones and misses some; the assay was immunoSEQ multiplex PCR. V and J calls and clone size follow that table, whereas D and trimming were derived from the DNA. Of fewer than 150,000 clones listed, about 86% are singletons. CDR3 size: 18 residues. Germline CDR1 reads LGHNA; CDR2 reads YSLEER. The V end lost 1 base, the J end lost 1 base, and 19 bases lay between the germline ends. The genes are TRBV4-3 and TRBJ2-5; the D gene is possibly TRBD1 (5 bases). The TCR originated in a woman between 35 and 50 years old with acute or convalescent COVID-19. The specimen was peripheral blood. CDR3 DNA: TGCGCCAGCAGCCAAGGAAGGGGTACCCTCCACCCCCAAGAGACCCAGTACTTC. Translation gives CASSQGRGTLHPQETQYF.